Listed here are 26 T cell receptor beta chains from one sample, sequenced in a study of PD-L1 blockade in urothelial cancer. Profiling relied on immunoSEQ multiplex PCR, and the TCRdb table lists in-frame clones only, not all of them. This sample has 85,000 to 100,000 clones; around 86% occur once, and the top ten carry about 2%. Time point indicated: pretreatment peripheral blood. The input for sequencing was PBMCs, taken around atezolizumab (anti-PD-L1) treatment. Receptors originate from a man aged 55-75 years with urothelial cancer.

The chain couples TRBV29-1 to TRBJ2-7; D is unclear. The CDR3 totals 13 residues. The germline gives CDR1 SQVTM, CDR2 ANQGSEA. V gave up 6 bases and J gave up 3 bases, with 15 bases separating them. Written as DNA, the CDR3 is TGCAGCGTGACGACAAGAACCAACTACGAGCAGTACTTC. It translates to CSVTTRTNYEQYF.

For the CDR3, the DNA is TGTGCCAGCAGACAGGGGGCATTTGGTGGCTACACCTTC. Its protein product is CASRQGAFGGYTF. V is TRBV6-1 and J is TRBJ1-2; 9 bases are a match to TRBD1. Germline V lookup: CDR1 MNHNS, CDR2 SASEGT. The ends lost 6 bases at V and 7 bases at J; junction bases unmatched: 6. The CDR3 loop spans 13 amino acids.

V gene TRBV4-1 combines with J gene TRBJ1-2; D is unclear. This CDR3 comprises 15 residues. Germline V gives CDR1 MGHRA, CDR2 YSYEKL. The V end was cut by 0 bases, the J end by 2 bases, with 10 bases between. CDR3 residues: CASSQDSAVNYGYTF. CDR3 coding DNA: TGCGCCAGCAGCCAAGATTCGGCGGTAAACTATGGCTACACCTTC.

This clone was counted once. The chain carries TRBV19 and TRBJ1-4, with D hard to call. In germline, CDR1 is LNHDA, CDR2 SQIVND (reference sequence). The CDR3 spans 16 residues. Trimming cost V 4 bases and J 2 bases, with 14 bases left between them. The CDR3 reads CASSNLLAPTNEKLFF. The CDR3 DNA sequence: TGTGCCAGTAGTAACCTTTTGGCACCCACTAATGAAAAACTGTTTTTT.

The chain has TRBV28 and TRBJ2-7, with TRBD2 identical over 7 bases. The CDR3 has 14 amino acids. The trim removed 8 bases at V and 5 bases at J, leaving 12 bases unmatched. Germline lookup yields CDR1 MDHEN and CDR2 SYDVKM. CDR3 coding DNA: TGTGCCAGCGTAAAGTCGCGGGAGTACCACGAGCAGTACTTC. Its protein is CASVKSREYHEQYF.

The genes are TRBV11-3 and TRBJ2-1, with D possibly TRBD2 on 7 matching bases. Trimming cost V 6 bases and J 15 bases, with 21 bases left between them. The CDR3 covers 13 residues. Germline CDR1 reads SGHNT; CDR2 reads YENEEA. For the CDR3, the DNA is TGTGCCAGCAGGTCCGGCGGGGGCAATTGGCCGTTCTTC. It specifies CASRSGGGNWPFF.

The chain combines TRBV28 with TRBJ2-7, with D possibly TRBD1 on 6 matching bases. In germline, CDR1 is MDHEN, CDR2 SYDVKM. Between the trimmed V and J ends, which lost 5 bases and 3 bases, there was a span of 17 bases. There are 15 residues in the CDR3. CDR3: CASSRMGTGRYEQYF. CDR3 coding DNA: TGTGCCAGCAGTCGAATGGGTACAGGGCGCTACGAGCAGTACTTC.

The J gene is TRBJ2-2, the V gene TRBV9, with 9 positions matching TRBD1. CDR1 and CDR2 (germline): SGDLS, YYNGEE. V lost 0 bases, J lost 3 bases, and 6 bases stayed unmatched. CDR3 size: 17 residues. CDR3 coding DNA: TGTGCCAGCAGCGTAGTGGAAAGACAGGGGGACACCGGGGAGCTGTTTTTT. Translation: CASSVVERQGDTGELFF.

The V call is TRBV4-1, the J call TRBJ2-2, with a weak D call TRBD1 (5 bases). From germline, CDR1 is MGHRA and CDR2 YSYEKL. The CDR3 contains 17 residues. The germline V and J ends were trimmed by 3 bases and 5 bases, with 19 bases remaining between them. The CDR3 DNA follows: TGCGCCAGCAGCCACCTACTTGGTATACAGGATACCGGGGAGCTGTTTTTT. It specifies CASSHLLGIQDTGELFF.

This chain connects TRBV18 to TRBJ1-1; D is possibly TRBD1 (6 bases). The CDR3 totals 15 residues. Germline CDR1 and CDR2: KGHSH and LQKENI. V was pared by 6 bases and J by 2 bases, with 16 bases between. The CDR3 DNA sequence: TGTGCCAGCTCCTCGCAGGGGCGGATTAACACTGAAGCTTTCTTT. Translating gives CASSSQGRINTEAFF.

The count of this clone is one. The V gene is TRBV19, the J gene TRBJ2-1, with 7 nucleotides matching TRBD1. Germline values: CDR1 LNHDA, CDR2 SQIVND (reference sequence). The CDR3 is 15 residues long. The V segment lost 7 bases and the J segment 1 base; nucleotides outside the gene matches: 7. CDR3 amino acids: CASTTGTVSYNEQFF. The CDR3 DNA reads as TGTGCCAGTACCACCGGGACAGTGTCCTACAATGAGCAGTTCTTC.

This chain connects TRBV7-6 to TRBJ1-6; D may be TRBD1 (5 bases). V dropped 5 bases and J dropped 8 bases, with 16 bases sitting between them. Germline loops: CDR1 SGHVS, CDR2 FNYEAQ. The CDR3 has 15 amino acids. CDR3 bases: TGTGCCAGCAGCCCCCATGGAGGGGAGCATTCACCCCTCCACTTT. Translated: CASSPHGGEHSPLHF.

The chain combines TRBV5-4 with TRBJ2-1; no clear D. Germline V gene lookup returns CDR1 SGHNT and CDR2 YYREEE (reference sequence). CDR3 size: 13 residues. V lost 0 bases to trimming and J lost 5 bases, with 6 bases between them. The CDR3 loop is CASSLAPDNEQFF. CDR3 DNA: TGTGCCAGCAGCTTGGCCCCGGACAATGAGCAGTTCTTC.

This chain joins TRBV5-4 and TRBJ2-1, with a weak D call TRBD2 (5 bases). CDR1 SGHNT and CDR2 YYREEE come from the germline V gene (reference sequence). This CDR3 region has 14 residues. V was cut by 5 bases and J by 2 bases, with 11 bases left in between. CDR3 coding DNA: TGTGCCAGCAGTACAGAACTAGCCTACAATGAGCAGTTCTTC. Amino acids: CASSTELAYNEQFF.

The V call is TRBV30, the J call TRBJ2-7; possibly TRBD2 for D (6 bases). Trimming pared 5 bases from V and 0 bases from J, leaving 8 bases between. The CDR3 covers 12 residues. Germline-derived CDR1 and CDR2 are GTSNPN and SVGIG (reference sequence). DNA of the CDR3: TGTGCCTGGTCGGAGGGCTCCTACGAGCAGTACTTC. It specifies CAWSEGSYEQYF.

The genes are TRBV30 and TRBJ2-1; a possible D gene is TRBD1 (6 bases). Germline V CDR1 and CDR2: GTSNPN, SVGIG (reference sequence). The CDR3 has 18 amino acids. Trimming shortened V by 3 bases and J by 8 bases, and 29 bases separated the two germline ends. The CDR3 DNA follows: TGTGCCTGGAGGGTGACAGGATCCACGGATTCTATACGGGATGAGCAGTTCTTC. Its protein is CAWRVTGSTDSIRDEQFF. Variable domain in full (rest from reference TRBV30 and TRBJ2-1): SQTIHQWPATLVQPVGSPLSLECTVEGTSNPNLYWYRQAAGRGLQLLFYSVGIGQISSEVPQNLSASRPQDRQFILSSKKLLLSDSGFYLCAWRVTGSTDSIRDEQFFGPGTRLTVL.

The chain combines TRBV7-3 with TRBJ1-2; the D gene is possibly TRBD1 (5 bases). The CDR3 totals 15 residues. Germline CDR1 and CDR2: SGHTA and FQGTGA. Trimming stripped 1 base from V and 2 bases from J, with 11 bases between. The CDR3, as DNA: TGTGCCAGCAGCTTAAACCCAGGGATGAACTATGGCTACACCTTC. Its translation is CASSLNPGMNYGYTF.

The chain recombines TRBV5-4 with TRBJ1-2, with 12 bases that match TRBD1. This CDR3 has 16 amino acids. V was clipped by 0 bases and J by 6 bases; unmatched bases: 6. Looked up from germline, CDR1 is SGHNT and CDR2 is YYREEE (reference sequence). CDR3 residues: CASSLVVGQGAHGYTF. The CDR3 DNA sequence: TGTGCCAGCAGCTTGGTCGTGGGACAGGGGGCGCATGGCTACACCTTC.

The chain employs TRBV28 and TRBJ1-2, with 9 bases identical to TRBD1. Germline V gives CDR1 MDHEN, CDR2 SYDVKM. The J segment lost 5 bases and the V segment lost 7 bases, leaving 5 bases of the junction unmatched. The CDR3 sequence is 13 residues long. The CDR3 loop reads CASTDRGGYGYTF. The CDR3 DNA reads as TGTGCCAGCACTGACAGGGGGGGGTATGGCTACACCTTC.

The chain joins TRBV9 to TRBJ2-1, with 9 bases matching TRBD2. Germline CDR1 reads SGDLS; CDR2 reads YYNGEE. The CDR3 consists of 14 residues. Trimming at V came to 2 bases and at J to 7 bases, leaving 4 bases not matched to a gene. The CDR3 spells CASSVGGGANEQFF. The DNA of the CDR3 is TGTGCCAGCAGCGTCGGCGGGGGGGCGAATGAGCAGTTCTTC.

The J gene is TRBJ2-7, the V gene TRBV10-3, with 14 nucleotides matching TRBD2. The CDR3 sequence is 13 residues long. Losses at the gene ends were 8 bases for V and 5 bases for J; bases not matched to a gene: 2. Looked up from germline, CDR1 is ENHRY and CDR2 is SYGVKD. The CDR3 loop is CAIRGLAGDEQYF. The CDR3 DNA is TGTGCCATCCGGGGACTAGCGGGAGACGAGCAGTACTTC.

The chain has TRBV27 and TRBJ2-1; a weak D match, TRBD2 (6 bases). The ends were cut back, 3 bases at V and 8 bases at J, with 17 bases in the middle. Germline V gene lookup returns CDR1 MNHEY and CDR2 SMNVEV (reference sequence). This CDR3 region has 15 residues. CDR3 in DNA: TGTGCCAGCAGTTTCGAGGGAACCAGGAGGGATGAGCAGTTCTTC. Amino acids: CASSFEGTRRDEQFF.

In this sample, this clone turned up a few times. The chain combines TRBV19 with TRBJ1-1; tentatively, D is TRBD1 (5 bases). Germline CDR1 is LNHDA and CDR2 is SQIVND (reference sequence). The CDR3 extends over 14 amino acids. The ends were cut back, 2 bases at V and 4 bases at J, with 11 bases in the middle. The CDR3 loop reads CASSILGGITEAFF. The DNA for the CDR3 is TGTGCCAGTAGTATACTGGGGGGGATCACTGAAGCTTTCTTT.

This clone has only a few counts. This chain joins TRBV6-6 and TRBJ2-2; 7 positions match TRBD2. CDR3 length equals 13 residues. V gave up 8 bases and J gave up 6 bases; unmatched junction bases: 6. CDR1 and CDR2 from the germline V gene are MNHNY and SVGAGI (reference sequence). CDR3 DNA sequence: TGTGCCAGCGATACTAGCGAGGCCGGGGAGCTGTTTTTT. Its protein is CASDTSEAGELFF.

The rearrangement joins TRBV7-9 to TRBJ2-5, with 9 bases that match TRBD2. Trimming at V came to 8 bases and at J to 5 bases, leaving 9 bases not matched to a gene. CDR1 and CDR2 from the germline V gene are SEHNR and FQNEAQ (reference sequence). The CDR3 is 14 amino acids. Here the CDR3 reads CASLASGNRETQYF. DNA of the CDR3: TGTGCCAGCTTGGCTAGCGGGAATCGGGAGACCCAGTACTTC.

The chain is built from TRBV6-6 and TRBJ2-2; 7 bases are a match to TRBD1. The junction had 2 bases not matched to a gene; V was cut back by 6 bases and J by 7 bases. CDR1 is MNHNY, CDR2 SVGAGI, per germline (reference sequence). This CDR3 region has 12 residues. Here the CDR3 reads CASSSGGGELFF. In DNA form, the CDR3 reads TGTGCCAGCAGCTCAGGGGGCGGGGAGCTGTTTTTT.